The text below deals with one T cell receptor (beta chain). This clonotype was seen ten or more times. The antigen it binds to is not known. There are no base qualities to consult, and no much larger clone falls within one base. Library preparation employed RT-PCR. The run used an Illumina MiSeq. Through fastp at Q25 and MiXCR, TCRdb rebuilt clones from the public reads, retaining in-frame beta chains. All rows with the same CDR3 protein become a single entry with the most common DNA and genes. Here the sample has about 680,000 distinct CDR3 sequences; 14% occur a single time. 3% to 4.5% of the sample lies in the top ten. The data originate from a study (dated by TCRdb to the mid-2010s). Sequencing input: memory CD4+ T cells from blood. The sequence came from a female donor in good health, serving as a healthy control.

The CDR3 region has the sequence CAISEGNQPQHF. The DNA reads TGTGCCATCAGTGAGGGAAATCAGCCCCAGCATTTT. The rearranged chain carries TRBV10-3 and TRBJ1-5, with the D gene call left open. From cysteine to phenylalanine, the CDR3 is 12 amino acids long. Only CDR3 DNA is held: 36 bases, read in frame from base 1. CDR1 and CDR2, per the germline V gene, are ENHRY and SYGVKD. The V end loses 2 bases and the J end loses 4 bases, and a stretch of 3 bases separates them.